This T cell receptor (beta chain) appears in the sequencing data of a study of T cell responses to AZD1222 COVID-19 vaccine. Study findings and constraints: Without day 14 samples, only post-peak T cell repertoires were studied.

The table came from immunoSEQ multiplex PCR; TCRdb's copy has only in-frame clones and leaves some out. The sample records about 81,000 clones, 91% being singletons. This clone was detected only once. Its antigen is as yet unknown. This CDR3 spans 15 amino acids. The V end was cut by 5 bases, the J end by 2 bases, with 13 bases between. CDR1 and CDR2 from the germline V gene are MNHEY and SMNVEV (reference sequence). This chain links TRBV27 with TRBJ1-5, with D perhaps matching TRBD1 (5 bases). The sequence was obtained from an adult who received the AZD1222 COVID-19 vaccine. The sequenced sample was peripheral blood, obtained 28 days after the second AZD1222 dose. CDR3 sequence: CASSLGGLGNQPQHF. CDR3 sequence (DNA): TGTGCCAGCAGTCTTGGGGGGTTGGGCAATCAGCCCCAGCATTTT.